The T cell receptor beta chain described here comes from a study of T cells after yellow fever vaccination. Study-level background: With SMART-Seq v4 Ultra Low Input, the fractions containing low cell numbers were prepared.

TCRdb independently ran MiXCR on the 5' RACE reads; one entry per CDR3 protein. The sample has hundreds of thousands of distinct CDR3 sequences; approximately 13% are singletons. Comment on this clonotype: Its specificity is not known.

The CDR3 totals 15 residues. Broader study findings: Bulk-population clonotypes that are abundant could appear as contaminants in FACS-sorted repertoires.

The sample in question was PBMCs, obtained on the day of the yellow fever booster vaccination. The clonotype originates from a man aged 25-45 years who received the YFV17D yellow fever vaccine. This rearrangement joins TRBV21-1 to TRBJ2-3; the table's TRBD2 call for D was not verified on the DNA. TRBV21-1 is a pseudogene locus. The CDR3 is CASSKASDLADTQYF. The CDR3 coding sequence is TGTGCCAGCAGCAAAGCTAGCGACTTGGCAGATACGCAGTATTTT.